This TCR beta chain was recovered during a study of blood T cell repertoires in COVID-19. CDR1 and CDR2 (germline): KGHSH, LQKENI. Germline trimming cut 3 bases from V and 2 bases from J; bases unmatched to any gene: 12. The CDR3 is 18 residues long. Per the study methods: Reference gene primer amplification gave estimated nucleated cell counts. TCRdb's copy holds only in-frame clones and misses some; the assay was immunoSEQ multiplex PCR. V and J calls plus clone size are reproduced from that table; the DNA served to infer D and trimming. The repertoire holds 180,000 or so clones, with approximately 81% as singletons.

Sequencing was done on a sample of peripheral blood. The V gene is TRBV18, the J gene TRBJ1-4, with 7 nucleotides matching TRBD1. The TCR was taken from an elderly woman with acute or convalescent COVID-19. The CDR3, as DNA: TGTGCCAGCTCACCGAACAGGGGAAGGACTCACACTAATGAAAAACTGTTTTTT. Translated: CASSPNRGRTHTNEKLFF.